The source of this T cell receptor beta chain is a study of response to subunit inactivated influenza vaccine. This clonotype was seen a few times. TCRdb called the RT-PCR reads again in MiXCR, with one record for every CDR3 protein. The sample lists roughly 670,000 distinct CDR3 sequences, about 14% occurring once. The sequencing used PBMCs from blood, collected 14 to 15 days before vaccination. The sequence was collected from a man over 45 who received an inactivated influenza vaccine.

The DNA of the CDR3 is TGTGCCAGCTCACCCGGGACTACAGACAATGAGCAGTTCTTC. Its translation is CASSPGTTDNEQFF. The J gene is TRBJ2-1, the V gene TRBV18; 7 bases are a match to TRBD2. Trimming removed 3 bases from V and 5 bases from J; junction bases left unmatched: 4. Germline V gives CDR1 KGHSH, CDR2 LQKENI. This CDR3 is 14 amino acids long. The full variable domain, completed using reference TRBV18 and TRBJ2-1, is NAGVMQNPRHLVRRRGQEARLRCSPMKGHSHVYWYRQLPEEGLKFMVYLQKENIIDESGMPKERFSAEFPKEGPSILRIQQVVRGDSAAYFCASSPGTTDNEQFFGPGTRLTVL.